This TCR beta chain stems from a study of blood T cell repertoires in COVID-19. Trimming at V came to 5 bases and at J to 2 bases, leaving 10 bases not matched to a gene. Germline V gene data show CDR1 as LNHDA and CDR2 as SQIVND (reference sequence). The CDR3 totals 17 residues. TCRdb's table, derived via immunoSEQ multiplex PCR, lists solely in-frame clones and lacks some. The sample lists approximately 230,000 clones; around 85% were seen once. The chain recombines TRBV19 with TRBJ1-1, with 11 bases lining up with TRBD1. Sequenced input: peripheral blood. This clonotype was obtained from an elderly man with acute or convalescent COVID-19. The CDR3 spells CASSSRTGGPINTEAFF. The CDR3 DNA sequence: TGTGCCAGTAGTTCTAGGACAGGGGGCCCGATTAACACTGAAGCTTTCTTT. Using reference TRBV19 and TRBJ1-1 for the parts outside the CDR3, the full variable domain is DGGITQSPKYLFRKEGQNVTLSCEQNLNHDAMYWYRQDPGQGLRLIYYSQIVNDFQKGDIAEGYSVSREKKESFPLTVTSAQKNPTAFYLCASSSRTGGPINTEAFFGQGTRLTVV.